Listed below are T cell receptor beta chains from one sample, sequenced in a study of T cell responses to AZD1222 COVID-19 vaccine. Assay used: immunoSEQ multiplex PCR; TCRdb lists only in-frame clones, some missing. Of 94,000 or so clones listed, about 90% were seen once; the top ten hold about 28%. Material: peripheral blood, obtained on day 0 of AZD1222 vaccination. These receptors all stem from an adult in good health. CDR3s include the opening cysteine and the closing phenylalanine or tryptophan. The order of the fields is D gene, clone size, V gene, J gene, CDR3 protein, CDR3 DNA. The D gene is left open where the match is weak. Expanded clones get a size class; other rows say once, few or many, or leave the size out.

>-|-|TRBV7-6|TRBJ2-3
CASSLQFRSDTQYF
TGTGCCAGCAGCTTACAGTTTCGGAGTGATACGCAGTATTTT
>TRBD2|-|TRBV7-2|TRBJ2-7
CASSLGLAGAPLEQYF
TGTGCCAGCAGCTTAGGACTAGCGGGAGCCCCTCTCGAGCAGTACTTC
>-|-|TRBV5-1|TRBJ2-7
CASSPSSYEQYF
TGCGCCAGCAGCCCTAGCTCCTACGAGCAGTACTTC
>-|-|TRBV7-8|TRBJ2-2
CASSLDDPGELFF
TGTGCCAGCAGCTTAGATGACCCCGGGGAGCTGTTTTTT
>-|-|TRBV7-9|TRBJ1-1
CASSLVSASEAFF
TGTGCCAGCAGCTTAGTGAGCGCTTCGGAAGCTTTCTTT
>-|-|TRBV6-5|TRBJ2-5
CASSYSRTHSGETQYF
TGTGCCAGCAGTTACTCAAGGACACATTCAGGGGAGACCCAGTACTTC
>-|-|TRBV10-3|TRBJ2-3
CAISAETAFTDTQYF
TGTGCCATCAGTGCTGAAACAGCGTTTACAGATACGCAGTATTTT
>-|-|TRBV6-5|TRBJ2-7
CASSPTGLSSYEQYF
TGTGCCAGCAGTCCCACGGGGCTTAGCTCCTACGAGCAGTACTTC
>-|-|TRBV27|TRBJ2-3
CASSQQGTQYF
TGTGCCAGCAGTCAACAGGGTACGCAGTATTTT
>TRBD1|-|TRBV4-1|TRBJ1-4
CASSLTGTGGEEKLFF
TGCGCCAGCAGCCTTACCGGGACAGGGGGCGAGGAAAAACTGTTTTTT
>-|-|TRBV11-3|TRBJ2-1
CASSLRGPYNEQFF
TGTGCCAGCAGCTTACGGGGGCCCTACAATGAGCAGTTCTTC
>-|-|TRBV27|TRBJ2-2
CASSSPTGELFF
TGTGCCAGCAGTTCTCCCACCGGGGAGCTGTTTTTT
>-|-|TRBV27|TRBJ2-4
CASSLSVAAMGKNIQYF
TGTGCCAGCAGTCTCTCGGTAGCGGCCATGGGTAAAAACATTCAGTACTTC
>-|-|TRBV18|TRBJ1-1
CASSPNTQDTEAFF
TGTGCCAGCTCACCAAACACCCAGGACACTGAAGCTTTCTTT
>-|-|TRBV24-1|TRBJ1-6
CAVSDTNNSPLHF
TGTGCCGTCTCTGACACGAATAATTCACCCCTCCACTTT
>-|-|TRBV7-6|TRBJ2-7
CASSSGQYEQYF
TGTGCCAGCAGCAGTGGACAGTACGAGCAGTACTTC
>-|-|TRBV15|TRBJ2-6
CATSGMLLTGSSGANVLTF
TGTGCCACCAGCGGCATGCTATTAACAGGATCCTCTGGGGCCAACGTCCTGACTTTC
>TRBD1|-|TRBV5-4|TRBJ1-2
CASSVVTGELNGYTF
TGTGCCAGCAGCGTGGTGACAGGGGAATTAAATGGCTACACCTTC
>-|-|TRBV4-2|TRBJ2-3
CASSQASTGDTYTDTQYF
TGTGCCAGCAGCCAAGCCTCGACCGGGGACACTTACACAGATACGCAGTATTTT
>-|once|TRBV19|TRBJ2-7
CASSEGGNYYEQYF
TGTGCCAGTAGTGAAGGGGGGAATTACTACGAGCAGTACTTC
>-|-|TRBV11-3|TRBJ2-3
CASSLDRTFFRESWVNPDTQYF
TGTGCCAGCAGCTTAGATAGGACCTTCTTCCGGGAGTCTTGGGTCAACCCAGATACGCAGTATTTT
>TRBD1|-|TRBV11-3|TRBJ2-5
CASSTGPGEIWDSEQETQYF
TGTGCCAGCAGCACGGGGCCGGGCGAAATCTGGGACAGTGAACAGGAGACCCAGTACTTC
>-|once|TRBV6-5|TRBJ2-3
CASSLGTVGTDTQYF
TGTGCCAGCAGTCTGGGGACGGTCGGGACAGATACGCAGTATTTT